This TCR beta chain derives from a study of blood T cell repertoires in COVID-19. With 6 bases removed from V and 5 bases from J, the gap between germline ends came to 16 bases. Per the germline V gene, CDR1 is MDHEN and CDR2 is SYDVKM. The CDR3 runs 14 residues. Some clones are missing from TCRdb's copy, which holds only in-frame ones; the method was immunoSEQ multiplex PCR. The sample contains some 150,000 clones, over 80% of which appear only once. Sequences were obtained from peripheral blood. This chain connects TRBV28 to TRBJ1-1; no clear D. The sequence was collected from an older woman who had recovered from COVID-19. CDR3 in DNA: TGTGCCAGCAGCCTGGGAGGTCTGGGGACTGAAGCTTTCTTT. It translates to CASSLGGLGTEAFF.